This TCR beta chain was observed in a study of T cell responses to AZD1222 COVID-19 vaccine. General study points: Spike-specific TCR depth and breadth grew after two AZD1222 doses. It was only a handful of AZD1222 recipients who were seropositive at baseline. Across spike, vaccine-associated CD4 TCRs were found, dominant at 160-218 and 743-854.

Repertoires were generated with immunoSEQ multiplex PCR, while TCRdb's copy carries only in-frame clones and drops some. The sample lists 100,000 to 150,000 clones, over 90% seen once, with 4.5% to 6% in the top ten. CDR1 SGHAT and CDR2 FQNNGV come from the germline V gene. This CDR3 spans 15 amino acids. Unmatched junction bases numbered 15, after V lost 11 bases and J lost 4 bases. With regard to this clone: Its antigen is unidentified.

The rearrangement links TRBV11-2 to TRBJ1-2; 8 bases map to TRBD1. The sequencing used peripheral blood, collected on day 0 of AZD1222 vaccination. This receptor was taken from an adult in good health. Here the CDR3 reads CACGQGGIGLYGYTF. The DNA for the CDR3 is TGTGCCTGCGGACAGGGAGGTATTGGGCTCTATGGCTACACCTTC. The full variable domain, its missing parts supplied by reference TRBV11-2 and TRBJ1-2, is EAGVAQSPRYKIIEKRQSVAFWCNPISGHATLYWYQQILGQGPKLLIQFQNNGVVDDSQLPKDRFSAERLKGVDSTLKIQPAKLEDSAVYLCACGQGGIGLYGYTFGSGTRLTVV.